A selection of T cell receptor beta chains follows, all from one sample in a study of blood T cell repertoires in COVID-19. The table came from immunoSEQ multiplex PCR; TCRdb's copy has only in-frame clones and leaves some out. The table lists under 55,000 clones, almost 90% of them singletons, with 13% to 15% in the top ten. Sequencing was done on a sample of peripheral blood. Receptors originate from a human donor in a cohort sampled during active COVID-19. Both conserved end residues are trimmed from each CDR3. Fields, in order: clone size, V gene, CDR3 protein. The size of a clone is reported for some rows only, either as once, few or many, or as a class for expanded clones.

abundance: NA; v_gene: TRBV19; CDR3aa: ASSLAKNIQY
abundance: few; v_gene: TRBV5-6; CDR3aa: ASSSREEYYGYT
abundance: NA; v_gene: TRBV27; CDR3aa: ASSHSYEQY
abundance: NA; v_gene: TRBV7-9; CDR3aa: ASSLRTGVKDTQY
abundance: NA; v_gene: TRBV5-1; CDR3aa: ASSLGQGGGYT
abundance: once; v_gene: TRBV7-2; CDR3aa: ASSLDRDSGYT
abundance: NA; v_gene: TRBV10-1; CDR3aa: ASSDGGGGHEQY
abundance: NA; v_gene: TRBV19; CDR3aa: ATHSPDIYTIY
abundance: NA; v_gene: TRBV10-2; CDR3aa: ASSSTGTGAYEQY
abundance: NA; v_gene: TRBV19; CDR3aa: ASVVGGTGELF
abundance: NA; v_gene: TRBV5-4; CDR3aa: ASSLDYNYEQY
abundance: NA; v_gene: TRBV5-1; CDR3aa: ASSKALGGTEAF
abundance: NA; v_gene: TRBV19; CDR3aa: ASSRGTSGGTDTQY
abundance: NA; v_gene: TRBV4-2; CDR3aa: ASSQSEQGLETQY
abundance: once; v_gene: TRBV10-3; CDR3aa: AITAGGAGYGYT
abundance: few; v_gene: TRBV5-1; CDR3aa: ASSLIGTATYEQY
abundance: NA; v_gene: TRBV20-1; CDR3aa: SASGQGVLYGYT
abundance: NA; v_gene: TRBV20-1; CDR3aa: SASPRGEYNEQF